This T cell receptor (beta chain) appears in the sequencing data of a study of T cell changes during pregnancy in multiple sclerosis. Germline V gives CDR1 SGHAT, CDR2 FQNNGV. This CDR3 region has 15 residues. The V gene end was trimmed by 4 bases and the J gene end by 5 bases; junction bases not matched to a gene: 4. Repertoires were generated with immunoSEQ multiplex PCR, while TCRdb's copy carries only in-frame clones and drops some. The sample has around 59,000 clones, 85% to 95% seen once. The sequence was collected from a female donor with multiple sclerosis, enrolled in a pregnancy study. This rearrangement joins TRBV11-2 to TRBJ2-1, with 11 bases that match TRBD2. This sample comprised peripheral blood, obtained in the first trimester of pregnancy. The CDR3 here is CASSSRLAGNNEQFF. CDR3 in DNA: TGTGCCAGCAGCTCGCGACTAGCGGGGAACAATGAGCAGTTCTTC.